Listed here are 23 T cell receptor beta chains from one sample, sequenced in a study of T cell responses to AZD1222 COVID-19 vaccine. The assay was immunoSEQ multiplex PCR, and TCRdb's table has in-frame clones only and misses some. The sample yields more than 100,000 clones, roughly nine tenths seen once. The sequences come from peripheral blood, collected on day 0 of AZD1222 vaccination. The receptor source for this set is an adult in good health.

This clone appeared a single time. The chain joins TRBV12-3 or TRBV12-4 to TRBJ1-4, with 8 bases matching TRBD1. V trimming: 7 bases; J trimming: 5 bases; junction bases outside the gene matches: 3. CDR3 size: 13 residues. The CDR3 protein is CASNPGGNEKLFF. The DNA of the CDR3 is TGTGCCAGCAATCCAGGGGGCAATGAAAAACTGTTTTTT.

The chain has TRBV24-1 and TRBJ2-2; D perhaps matches TRBD1 (7 bases). The CDR3 sequence is 15 residues long. Trimming removed 3 bases from V and 1 base from J, with 8 bases in between. The germline CDR1 and CDR2 sequences are KGHDR and SFDVKD. For the CDR3, the DNA is TGTGCCACCAGTGATCAGGGGGGGAACACCGGGGAGCTGTTTTTT. Amino acids: CATSDQGGNTGELFF.

The genes are TRBV19 and TRBJ1-1, with D possibly TRBD1 on 5 matching bases. Trimming cost V 1 base and J 4 bases, with 10 bases left between them. Germline V lookup: CDR1 LNHDA, CDR2 SQIVND (reference sequence). The CDR3 is 14 residues long. The CDR3 DNA reads as TGTGCCAGTAGTATAGGGACCGGGGGCACTGAAGCTTTCTTT. The encoded protein is CASSIGTGGTEAFF.

This chain joins TRBV9 and TRBJ2-1, with 8 bases identical to TRBD2. The CDR3 sequence is 15 residues long. V was clipped by 2 bases and J by 4 bases; unmatched bases: 5. CDR1 is SGDLS, CDR2 YYNGEE, per germline. CDR3 protein: CASSVSGASYNEQFF. The CDR3 coding sequence is TGTGCCAGCAGCGTTAGCGGGGCTTCATACAATGAGCAGTTCTTC.

The chain joins TRBV28 to TRBJ1-1; the match to TRBD1 covers 7 bases. The J segment lost 4 bases and the V segment lost 2 bases, leaving 4 bases of the junction unmatched. The CDR3 has 14 residues. Germline V gene lookup returns CDR1 MDHEN and CDR2 SYDVKM. CDR3 protein: CASSLRGRSTEAFF. For the CDR3, the DNA is TGTGCCAGCAGTTTAAGGGGGCGAAGCACTGAAGCTTTCTTT.

The rearrangement uses TRBV7-2 and TRBJ2-3, with D possibly TRBD2 on 5 matching bases. Per the germline V gene, CDR1 is SGHTA and CDR2 is FQGNSA. CDR3 length: 18 amino acids. The V and J ends lost 2 bases and 3 bases respectively, with 21 bases between them. This CDR3 reads CASSLRPTHRGSTDTQYF. CDR3 bases: TGTGCCAGCAGCTTAAGACCGACCCACCGAGGGTCTACAGATACGCAGTATTTT.

The chain joins TRBV28 to TRBJ1-2, with TRBD1 matching 7 bases. V dropped 6 bases and J dropped 4; count of bases not matched to a gene: 8. This CDR3 region has 14 residues. Looked up from germline, CDR1 is MDHEN and CDR2 is SYDVKM. Here the CDR3 DNA reads TGTGCCAGCAGCCCCGGAGGGGGCCGCTATGGCTACACCTTC. This codes for CASSPGGGRYGYTF.

The genes are TRBV27 and TRBJ1-2, with 7 bases lining up with TRBD1. With V trimmed by 3 bases and J by 7 bases, 5 bases remained unmatched. CDR3 length equals 13 residues. The V gene's germline CDR1 is MNHEY and CDR2 SMNVEV (reference sequence). CDR3 residues: CASSLNQGGGYTF. The DNA of the CDR3 is TGTGCCAGCAGTTTGAACCAGGGGGGTGGCTACACCTTC.

The genes are TRBV6-2 or TRBV6-3 and TRBJ2-1; the D is unclear. The germline gives CDR1 MNHEY, CDR2 SVGEGT. The length of the CDR3 is 12 residues. Between the trimmed V and J ends, which lost 2 bases and 9 bases, there was a span of 8 bases. The CDR3 DNA reads TGTGCCAGCAGTTACCAGCAGATTGAGCAGTTCTTC. It yields the protein CASSYQQIEQFF.

This chain uses TRBV3-1 (or the pseudogene TRBV3-2) with TRBJ1-1; 8 bases fit TRBD1. V was clipped by 6 bases and J by 0 bases; unmatched bases: 3. There are 14 residues in the CDR3. CDR1 is LGHDT, CDR2 YNNKEL, per germline (reference sequence). The CDR3 sequence: CASSPGGVNTEAFF. The CDR3 DNA sequence: TGTGCCAGCAGTCCAGGGGGCGTGAACACTGAAGCTTTCTTT.

For the CDR3, the DNA is TGCAGCGTTGATCCCCCAGGGTCGGGAGGCTACACCTTC. The encoded protein is CSVDPPGSGGYTF. The chain employs TRBV29-1 and TRBJ1-2; tentative D call: TRBD1 (5 bases). Germline V gene sequence: CDR1 SQVTM, CDR2 ANQGSEA. The ends were cut back, 3 bases at V and 8 bases at J, with 16 bases in the middle. The CDR3 consists of 13 residues.

This clone was picked up one time. V and J are TRBV15 and TRBJ2-1; TRBD1 might be the D (5 bases). The CDR3 has 18 residues. The germline V gene encodes CDR1 LNHNV and CDR2 YYDKDF (reference sequence). Trimming cost V 0 bases and J 5 bases, with 20 bases left between them. The CDR3 region is CATSRDQSVGLLHNEQFF. The CDR3 DNA reads TGTGCCACCAGCAGAGACCAGTCGGTGGGGCTACTACACAATGAGCAGTTCTTC.

The rearrangement links TRBV27 to TRBJ2-7, with 7 bases that match TRBD1. The junction had 11 bases not matched to a gene; V was cut back by 4 bases and J by 2 bases. The CDR3 totals 16 residues. Per germline, CDR1 MNHEY and CDR2 SMNVEV (reference sequence). The CDR3 region has the DNA TGTGCCAGCAGTTCATCCTTGGGACAGTGGGCCTACGAGCAGTACTTC. This sequence encodes CASSSSLGQWAYEQYF.

V is TRBV4-1 and J is TRBJ1-2; TRBD1 agrees at 9 bases. Trimming cost V 4 bases and J 8 bases; bases outside gene matches: 11. Germline loops: CDR1 MGHRA, CDR2 YSYEKL. This CDR3 region has 15 residues. The CDR3 DNA is TGCGCCAGCAGCCTAACCACCGGGACAGGGTCCGGCTACACCTTC. This codes for CASSLTTGTGSGYTF.

The chain combines TRBV5-4 with TRBJ2-7, with D possibly TRBD2 on 5 matching bases. V was shortened by 0 bases and J by 2 bases, with 9 bases between the two germline ends. CDR1 is SGHNT and CDR2 is YYREEE in the germline V gene (reference sequence). This CDR3 spans 14 amino acids. In DNA, the CDR3 is TGTGCCAGCAGCTTGGCCGGGGAAACCTACGAGCAGTACTTC. Its translation is CASSLAGETYEQYF.

The V gene is TRBV7-2, the J gene TRBJ1-1; a weak D match, TRBD1 (5 bases). Trimming pared 1 base from V and 3 bases from J, leaving 9 bases between. This CDR3 comprises 14 residues. From germline, CDR1 is SGHTA and CDR2 FQGNSA. DNA for the CDR3: TGTGCCAGCAGCTTAGGGGGGGGGTACACTGAAGCTTTCTTT. Encoded protein: CASSLGGGYTEAFF.

The V gene is TRBV7-2, the J gene TRBJ2-7; D is unclear. The CDR3 consists of 13 residues. Germline values: CDR1 SGHTA, CDR2 FQGNSA. Trimming left V 1 base short and J 0 bases short, with 4 bases between. In nucleotides, the CDR3 is TGTGCCAGCAGCTTAGTCGTCTCCTACGAGCAGTACTTC. This translates into CASSLVVSYEQYF. Drawing the rest from reference TRBV7-2 and TRBJ2-7, the complete variable domain is GAGVSQSPSNKVTEKGKDVELRCDPISGHTALYWYRQSLGQGLEFLIYFQGNSAPDKSGLPSDRFSAERTGGSVSTLTIQRTQQEDSAVYLCASSLVVSYEQYFGPGTRLTVT.

The chain links TRBV5-6 to TRBJ2-2; D unresolved. This CDR3 is 13 amino acids long. Trimming left V 2 bases short and J 1 base short, with 3 bases between. Germline V gene data show CDR1 as SGHDT and CDR2 as YYEEEE. This CDR3 is CASSFQNTGELFF. Written as DNA, the CDR3 is TGTGCCAGCAGCTTCCAGAACACCGGGGAGCTGTTTTTT.

The chain joins TRBV21-1 to TRBJ1-4. TRBV21-1 is a pseudogene locus. This CDR3 has 20 amino acids. CDR3 protein: CASSKSGMSSLGGTNEKLFF. The CDR3 bases are TGTGCCAGCAGCAAGTCGGGAATGAGCAGCCTGGGGGGGACTAATGAAAAACTGTTTTTT.

This chain connects TRBV6-5 to TRBJ1-3; D call uncertain. The CDR3 spans 15 residues. Germline values: CDR1 MNHEY, CDR2 SVGAGI. Between the trimmed V and J ends, which lost 6 bases and 1 base, there was a span of 13 bases. The CDR3 nucleotides are TGTGCCAGCAGCAACTCAGAGGGTTCTGGAAACACCATATATTTT. Amino acid sequence: CASSNSEGSGNTIYF.

This rearrangement joins TRBV5-5 to TRBJ1-6, with D possibly TRBD1 on 5 matching bases. V was clipped by 1 base and J by 12 bases, with 14 bases between them. Germline CDR1 reads SGHKS; CDR2 reads YYEKEE (reference sequence). This CDR3 comprises 14 residues. CDR3 DNA sequence: TGTGCCAGCAGCTTGACCGGGGCCGGGGGACCCCTCCACTTT. It translates to CASSLTGAGGPLHF. Full variable domain (outside the CDR3, taken from reference TRBV5-5 and TRBJ1-6): DAGVTQSPTHLIKTRGQQVTLRCSPISGHKSVSWYQQVLGQGPQFIFQYYEKEERGRGNFPDRFSARQFPNYSSELNVNALLLGDSALYLCASSLTGAGGPLHFGNGTRLTVT.

The chain recombines TRBV18 with TRBJ1-3; D unresolved. Per germline, CDR1 KGHSH and CDR2 LQKENI. Between the trimmed V and J ends, which lost 3 bases and 0 bases, there was a span of 12 bases. The CDR3 is 16 amino acids. The CDR3 protein is CASSPLTYGSGNTIYF. DNA for the CDR3: TGTGCCAGCTCACCTCTGACGTACGGCTCTGGAAACACCATATATTTT. The full variable domain, in which reference TRBV18 and TRBJ1-3 provide the parts outside the CDR3, is NAGVMQNPRHLVRRRGQEARLRCSPMKGHSHVYWYRQLPEEGLKFMVYLQKENIIDESGMPKERFSAEFPKEGPSILRIQQVVRGDSAAYFCASSPLTYGSGNTIYFGEGSWLTVV.

The gene calls are TRBV19 and TRBJ1-6, with D possibly TRBD1 on 6 matching bases. CDR1 LNHDA and CDR2 SQIVND come from the germline V gene (reference sequence). The CDR3 length is 14 residues. With 8 bases removed from V and 9 bases from J, the gap between germline ends came to 17 bases. The CDR3 is CASSQQGDSSPLHF. CDR3 coding DNA: TGTGCCAGTTCTCAACAGGGTGACTCTTCACCCCTCCACTTT.